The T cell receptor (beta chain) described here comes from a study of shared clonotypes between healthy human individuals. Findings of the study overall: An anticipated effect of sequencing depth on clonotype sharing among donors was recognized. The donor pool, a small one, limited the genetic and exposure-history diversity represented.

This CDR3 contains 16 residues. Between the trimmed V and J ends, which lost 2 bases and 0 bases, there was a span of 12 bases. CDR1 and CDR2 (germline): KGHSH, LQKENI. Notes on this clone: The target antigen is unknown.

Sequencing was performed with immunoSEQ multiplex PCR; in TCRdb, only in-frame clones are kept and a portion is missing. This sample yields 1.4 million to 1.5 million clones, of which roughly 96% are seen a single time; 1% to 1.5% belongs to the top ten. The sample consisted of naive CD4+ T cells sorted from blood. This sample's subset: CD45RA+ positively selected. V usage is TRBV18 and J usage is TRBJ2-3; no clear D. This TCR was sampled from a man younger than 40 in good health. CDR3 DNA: TGTGCCAGCTCACCAGGGGTTTCGACTAGCACAGATACGCAGTATTTT. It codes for CASSPGVSTSTDTQYF.